These 24 T cell receptor beta chains were all obtained from the same sample, sequenced in a study of T-cell reconstitution after alpha-beta-depleted transplantation in children. Unique molecular identifiers featured in how the TCRbeta library was prepared. Via MiXCR, TCRdb re-called the PCR reads, giving one row per CDR3 protein. The profile shows about 350,000 distinct CDR3 sequences, around 15% of them singletons. The sample in question was PBMCs, mostly from graft donor cells, obtained 360 days after TCRalphabeta/CD19-depleted stem cell transplant. The receptor set was obtained from a male patient between 2 and 10 years old who had a stem cell transplant for acute lymphoblastic leukemia, so the T cells may come from the graft donor.

CDR3 sequence: CASSQRTGGTGELFF. The CDR3 DNA sequence: TGTGCCAGCAGCCAAAGGACAGGGGGCACCGGGGAGCTGTTTTTT. This rearrangement joins TRBV3-1 to TRBJ2-2, with 10 bases matching TRBD1. Trimming at V came to 2 bases and at J to 4 bases, leaving 1 base not matched to a gene. Germline assignment: CDR1 LGHDT and CDR2 YNNKEL (reference sequence). The CDR3 spans 15 residues.

This clonotype was picked up a small number of times. The chain is built from TRBV19 and TRBJ2-3; 15 positions agree with TRBD2. CDR1 and CDR2 (germline): LNHDA, SQIVND (reference sequence). The CDR3 covers 15 residues. Trimming removed 4 bases from V and 5 bases from J; junction bases left unmatched: 1. The CDR3 region has the DNA TGTGCCAGTAGTACGGGACTAGCGGGAGGAGATACGCAGTATTTT. This encodes CASSTGLAGGDTQYF.

This clonotype was observed a handful of times. J is TRBJ2-1 and V is TRBV20-1; TRBD1 matches 9 bases. This CDR3 is built from 15 residues. The germline gives CDR1 DFQATT, CDR2 SNEGSKA (reference sequence). After removal of 1 base from V and 6 bases from J, the junction contained 7 bases not matched to a gene. The chain's CDR3 is CSARGGTGTGNEQFF. The CDR3 DNA reads as TGCAGTGCTAGAGGCGGGACAGGGACGGGCAATGAGCAGTTCTTC.

This clonotype was observed a few times. A read error may explain this, as a much larger clone is one base away. This CDR3 is missing its conserved last phenylalanine or tryptophan, likely due to a read error. The chain links TRBV29-1 to TRBJ1-4; D is unresolved. In germline, CDR1 is SQVTM, CDR2 ANQGSEA. The CDR3 is made up of 11 amino acids. The ends were cut back, 4 bases at V and 8 bases at J, with 8 bases in the middle. The CDR3 loop is CSVGGGEKLFC. DNA for the CDR3: TGCAGCGTTGGGGGAGGCGAAAAACTGTTTTGT.

This clonotype was seen at least ten times. The chain uses TRBV5-1 and TRBJ1-6; D gene ambiguous. The CDR3 is 14 amino acids. CDR1 is SGHRS, CDR2 YFSETQ, per germline. The ends were cut back, 0 bases at V and 10 bases at J, with 11 bases in the middle. The CDR3: CASSLVVTNSPLHF. CDR3 DNA: TGCGCCAGCAGCTTGGTTGTGACGAACTCACCCCTCCACTTT.

This clonotype showed up just a few times. The V call is TRBV4-1, the J call TRBJ1-5; perhaps TRBD1 as D (5 bases). The germline V and J ends were trimmed by 2 bases and 4 bases, with 15 bases remaining between them. The CDR3 loop spans 16 amino acids. Germline CDR1 reads MGHRA; CDR2 reads YSYEKL. CDR3 in DNA: TGCGCCAGCAGCCAATACGCAGGGATCCGTAATCAGCCCCAGCATTTT. It translates to CASSQYAGIRNQPQHF.

This clonotype turned up a few times. The gene calls are TRBV4-3 and TRBJ2-2; tentatively, D is TRBD2 (5 bases). The CDR3 length is 15 residues. CDR1 and CDR2 (germline): LGHNA, YSLEER. Trimming shortened V by 2 bases and J by 4 bases, and 11 bases separated the two germline ends. The CDR3 DNA sequence: TGCGCCAGCAGCCAAAGCCGGAGGACCACCGGGGAGCTGTTTTTT. This gives the protein CASSQSRRTTGELFF.

As for this clonotype: Germline and junction disagree at one end, which may indicate a read error. The chain is built from TRBV29-1 and TRBJ2-7, with D perhaps assigned TRBD1 or TRBD2 (5 bases each). Germline V gene sequence: CDR1 SQVTM, CDR2 ANQGSEA. The CDR3 spans 16 residues. CDR3 DNA: TGCAGCGTTGAAGATGGGGGTAAGGGAGCGACCTACGAGCGGTACTTC. Its translation: CSVEDGGKGATYERYF.

On this clonotype: One end of the junction varies from germline; a read error may be responsible. The chain is built from TRBV29-1 and TRBJ1-1; D is possibly TRBD1 (5 bases). The CDR3 covers 13 residues. Germline loops: CDR1 SQVTM, CDR2 ANQGSEA. The CDR3 loop reads CSVEVGGNTEAFF. The CDR3 DNA sequence: TGCAGCGTGGAAGTGGGGGGGAACACTGAAGCTTTCTTT.

Ten or more counts support this clonotype. The chain has TRBV27 and TRBJ1-1, with a tentative D call TRBD1 (6 bases). This CDR3 comprises 13 residues. V gave up 5 bases and J gave up 3 bases, with 10 bases separating them. The germline V gene has CDR1 MNHEY and CDR2 SMNVEV (reference sequence). The DNA for the CDR3 is TGTGCCAGCAGTCTCACAGGGTACACTGAAGCTTTCTTT. Protein product: CASSLTGYTEAFF.

This clonotype was recorded a few times. The chain is built from TRBV29-1 and TRBJ2-2; D is possibly TRBD2 (6 bases). CDR3 length: 15 amino acids. The germline V and J ends were trimmed by 4 bases and 1 base, with 13 bases remaining between them. Germline V gene lookup returns CDR1 SQVTM and CDR2 ANQGSEA. The CDR3 bases are TGCAGCGTTGGAGGAGGCGGGAAGAACACCGGGGAGCTGTTTTTT. Translated: CSVGGGGKNTGELFF.

This clonotype was seen at least ten times. The CDR3 bases are TGTGCCAGCAGCCCGGGACTAGCGGGAGTCAGGAAAGGAGTTGGGGAGCAGTTCTTC. Translation gives CASSPGLAGVRKGVGEQFF. The chain couples TRBV11-2 to TRBJ2-1; 14 nucleotides agree with TRBD2. The germline gives CDR1 SGHAT, CDR2 FQNNGV. Losses at the gene ends were 5 bases for V and 10 bases for J; bases not matched to a gene: 19. This CDR3 has 19 residues. The variable domain in full, completed from reference TRBV11-2 and TRBJ2-1, reads EAGVAQSPRYKIIEKRQSVAFWCNPISGHATLYWYQQILGQGPKLLIQFQNNGVVDDSQLPKDRFSAERLKGVDSTLKIQPAKLEDSAVYLCASSPGLAGVRKGVGEQFFGPGTRLTVL.

As concerns this clonotype: Just one base apart from a much larger clone, this may be a read error. The rearrangement uses TRBV4-3 and TRBJ1-1; 7 nucleotides line up with TRBD1. This CDR3 region has 15 residues. Germline assignment: CDR1 LGHNA and CDR2 YSLEER. This CDR3 reads CSSSRTGGGNAEAFF. CDR3 DNA: TGCTCCAGCAGTCGGACAGGCGGGGGTAATGCTGAAGCTTTCTTT.

This rearrangement joins TRBV10-2 to TRBJ2-7; TRBD2 is a possible D gene (5 bases). This CDR3 is built from 14 residues. Germline lookup yields CDR1 WSHSY and CDR2 SAAADI. The ends were cut back, 2 bases at V and 4 bases at J, with 12 bases in the middle. The CDR3, as DNA: TGCGCCAGCAGTGAGGGTGGACGGGGATACGAGCAGTACTTC. Protein product: CASSEGGRGYEQYF.

This clonotype was observed a few times. The genes are TRBV12-3 or TRBV12-4 and TRBJ1-2; TRBD1 matches 7 bases. The CDR3 runs 14 residues. V shed 3 bases, J shed 6 bases, and the junction held 7 bases outside the gene matches. As DNA, the CDR3 is TGTGCCAGCAGTTTCGACAGGGCCGGAGATGGCTACACCTTC. Protein sequence: CASSFDRAGDGYTF.

The rearrangement uses TRBV29-1 and TRBJ2-1, with D perhaps matching TRBD1 or TRBD2 (5 bases each). V lost 4 bases, J lost 7 bases, and 17 bases lay in between. The CDR3 is 14 amino acids. Germline V CDR1 and CDR2: SQVTM, ANQGSEA. The CDR3 DNA follows: TGCAGCGTTGGGGGGAGTAAGATTTTAAATGAGCAGTTCTTC. Translation gives CSVGGSKILNEQFF.

This clonotype appeared a few times. The V gene is TRBV20-1, the J gene TRBJ2-7; no firm D call. The CDR3 contains 15 residues. V shed 8 bases and J shed 3 bases, with 23 bases lying between them. From germline, CDR1 is DFQATT and CDR2 SNEGSKA (reference sequence). The CDR3 DNA reads TGCAGTACGCGTTGGCTAGTCCGACCTTTCTACGAGCAGTACTTC. Residues: CSTRWLVRPFYEQYF.

This clonotype was observed many times. The rearrangement joins TRBV12-3 or TRBV12-4 to TRBJ2-1; 10 bases align to TRBD2. This CDR3 is 17 amino acids long. V lost 2 bases and J lost 5; bases outside the gene matches: 9. CDR3 DNA sequence: TGTGCCAGCAGTTTAAATAAGGGACTAGCGAGCAACAATGAGCAGTTCTTC. Amino acid sequence: CASSLNKGLASNNEQFF.

This clonotype was seen ten or more times. The genes are TRBV7-2 and TRBJ2-7; D is unresolved. CDR3 size: 14 residues. V was clipped by 1 base and J by 0 bases, with 7 bases between them. Per the germline V gene, CDR1 is SGHTA and CDR2 is FQGNSA. The CDR3 DNA is TGTGCCAGCAGCTTAGTTTGGAGCTCCTACGAGCAGTACTTC. The encoded protein is CASSLVWSSYEQYF.

The chain carries TRBV20-1 and TRBJ2-7, with a possible D match to TRBD2 (5 bases). Trimming pared 6 bases from V and 5 bases from J, leaving 17 bases between. Germline V gene lookup returns CDR1 DFQATT and CDR2 SNEGSKA (reference sequence). This CDR3 contains 13 residues. CDR3 sequence reads: CSARMRESHEQYF. The CDR3 DNA is TGCAGTGCCCGGATGAGGGAATCCCACGAGCAGTACTTC.

This chain joins TRBV29-1 and TRBJ2-3, with D uncertain. Germline CDR1 is SQVTM and CDR2 is ANQGSEA. V dropped 4 bases and J dropped 0 bases, with 14 bases sitting between them. The CDR3 runs 15 residues. The CDR3 loop is CSVGETSSSTDTQYF. The CDR3 nucleotides are TGCAGCGTTGGGGAAACGTCTTCTAGCACAGATACGCAGTATTTT.

This clonotype was counted only a few times. The chain employs TRBV27 and TRBJ1-1; TRBD1 aligns across 10 bases. Trimming at V came to 5 bases and at J to 0 bases, leaving 9 bases not matched to a gene. CDR1 is MNHEY, CDR2 SMNVEV, per germline (reference sequence). This CDR3 is 17 amino acids long. CDR3 in amino acids: CASSVTGGLAMNTEAFF. CDR3 nucleotides: TGTGCCAGCAGTGTGACAGGGGGCCTCGCCATGAACACTGAAGCTTTCTTT.

This clonotype was seen repeatedly, ten times or more. This chain links TRBV12-3 or TRBV12-4 with TRBJ2-2; a possible D gene is TRBD2 (6 bases). Trimming took off 8 bases at V and 7 bases at J, with 8 bases between the two ends. The CDR3 is made up of 11 amino acids. CDR3 protein: CASREYGELFF. The DNA of the CDR3 is TGTGCCAGCCGGGAGTACGGGGAGCTGTTTTTT.

This clonotype was counted only a few times. The genes are TRBV2 and TRBJ2-1; a possible D gene is TRBD1 (6 bases). Germline V lookup: CDR1 SNHLY, CDR2 FYNNEI. Trimming removed 7 bases from V and 7 bases from J, with 11 bases in between. CDR3 size: 12 residues. The CDR3 bases are TGTGCCAGCACCGGCGGACAGAATGAGCAGTTCTTC. Its translation is CASTGGQNEQFF.